This T cell receptor (beta chain) came from a study of CD4 and CD8 cells across lung adenocarcinoma regions. A single record per CDR3 protein comes from TCRdb applying MiXCR to the PCR reads. The sample has fewer than 11,000 distinct CDR3 sequences, approximately 46% seen once. CDR1 and CDR2 from the germline V gene are SGHAT and FQNNGV. The CDR3 loop spans 15 amino acids. This clonotype was detected a few times. One end of the junction varies from germline; a read error may be responsible. The patients had localized lung adenocarcinoma, a non-small cell subtype. The chain combines TRBV11-2 with TRBJ2-1; D gene uncertain. The specimen was CD8+ T cells from the margin of a lung tumor. The clonotype originates from a male donor with lung adenocarcinoma. The CD4 and CD8 labels of this study may be unreliable. CDR3 residues: CASSLEGPSYSEQFF. DNA of the CDR3: TGTGCCAGCAGCTTAGAAGGGCCGAGCTACAGTGAGCAGTTCTTC.